The clone carrying this T cell receptor beta chain was detected many times. This sample was taken from a study of T cells in Graves' hyperthyroidism and ophthalmopathy. A lack of ophthalmopathy progression within 18 months defined stable Graves' hyperthyroidism. TCR beta CDR3 sequences were amplified from RNA transcripts. In the first-round RT-PCR of the TCR CDR3, the HTBI primer set was used. Using its own MiXCR run on the multiplex PCR reads, TCRdb lists one record per CDR3 protein. The repertoire holds more than 550,000 distinct CDR3 sequences, with about 18% as singletons. The germline V gene has CDR1 SGHAT and CDR2 FQNNGV. The CDR3 has 14 residues. Trimming at V came to 6 bases and at J to 8 bases, leaving 8 bases not matched to a gene.

Source material: blood. The chain uses TRBV11-2 and TRBJ1-4; 8 bases match TRBD1. The receptor comes from a man aged 50 or older with Graves' hyperthyroidism. This chain's CDR3 is CASSNGQGREKLFF. The CDR3 DNA sequence: TGTGCCAGCAGTAACGGACAGGGTCGAGAAAAACTGTTTTTT.